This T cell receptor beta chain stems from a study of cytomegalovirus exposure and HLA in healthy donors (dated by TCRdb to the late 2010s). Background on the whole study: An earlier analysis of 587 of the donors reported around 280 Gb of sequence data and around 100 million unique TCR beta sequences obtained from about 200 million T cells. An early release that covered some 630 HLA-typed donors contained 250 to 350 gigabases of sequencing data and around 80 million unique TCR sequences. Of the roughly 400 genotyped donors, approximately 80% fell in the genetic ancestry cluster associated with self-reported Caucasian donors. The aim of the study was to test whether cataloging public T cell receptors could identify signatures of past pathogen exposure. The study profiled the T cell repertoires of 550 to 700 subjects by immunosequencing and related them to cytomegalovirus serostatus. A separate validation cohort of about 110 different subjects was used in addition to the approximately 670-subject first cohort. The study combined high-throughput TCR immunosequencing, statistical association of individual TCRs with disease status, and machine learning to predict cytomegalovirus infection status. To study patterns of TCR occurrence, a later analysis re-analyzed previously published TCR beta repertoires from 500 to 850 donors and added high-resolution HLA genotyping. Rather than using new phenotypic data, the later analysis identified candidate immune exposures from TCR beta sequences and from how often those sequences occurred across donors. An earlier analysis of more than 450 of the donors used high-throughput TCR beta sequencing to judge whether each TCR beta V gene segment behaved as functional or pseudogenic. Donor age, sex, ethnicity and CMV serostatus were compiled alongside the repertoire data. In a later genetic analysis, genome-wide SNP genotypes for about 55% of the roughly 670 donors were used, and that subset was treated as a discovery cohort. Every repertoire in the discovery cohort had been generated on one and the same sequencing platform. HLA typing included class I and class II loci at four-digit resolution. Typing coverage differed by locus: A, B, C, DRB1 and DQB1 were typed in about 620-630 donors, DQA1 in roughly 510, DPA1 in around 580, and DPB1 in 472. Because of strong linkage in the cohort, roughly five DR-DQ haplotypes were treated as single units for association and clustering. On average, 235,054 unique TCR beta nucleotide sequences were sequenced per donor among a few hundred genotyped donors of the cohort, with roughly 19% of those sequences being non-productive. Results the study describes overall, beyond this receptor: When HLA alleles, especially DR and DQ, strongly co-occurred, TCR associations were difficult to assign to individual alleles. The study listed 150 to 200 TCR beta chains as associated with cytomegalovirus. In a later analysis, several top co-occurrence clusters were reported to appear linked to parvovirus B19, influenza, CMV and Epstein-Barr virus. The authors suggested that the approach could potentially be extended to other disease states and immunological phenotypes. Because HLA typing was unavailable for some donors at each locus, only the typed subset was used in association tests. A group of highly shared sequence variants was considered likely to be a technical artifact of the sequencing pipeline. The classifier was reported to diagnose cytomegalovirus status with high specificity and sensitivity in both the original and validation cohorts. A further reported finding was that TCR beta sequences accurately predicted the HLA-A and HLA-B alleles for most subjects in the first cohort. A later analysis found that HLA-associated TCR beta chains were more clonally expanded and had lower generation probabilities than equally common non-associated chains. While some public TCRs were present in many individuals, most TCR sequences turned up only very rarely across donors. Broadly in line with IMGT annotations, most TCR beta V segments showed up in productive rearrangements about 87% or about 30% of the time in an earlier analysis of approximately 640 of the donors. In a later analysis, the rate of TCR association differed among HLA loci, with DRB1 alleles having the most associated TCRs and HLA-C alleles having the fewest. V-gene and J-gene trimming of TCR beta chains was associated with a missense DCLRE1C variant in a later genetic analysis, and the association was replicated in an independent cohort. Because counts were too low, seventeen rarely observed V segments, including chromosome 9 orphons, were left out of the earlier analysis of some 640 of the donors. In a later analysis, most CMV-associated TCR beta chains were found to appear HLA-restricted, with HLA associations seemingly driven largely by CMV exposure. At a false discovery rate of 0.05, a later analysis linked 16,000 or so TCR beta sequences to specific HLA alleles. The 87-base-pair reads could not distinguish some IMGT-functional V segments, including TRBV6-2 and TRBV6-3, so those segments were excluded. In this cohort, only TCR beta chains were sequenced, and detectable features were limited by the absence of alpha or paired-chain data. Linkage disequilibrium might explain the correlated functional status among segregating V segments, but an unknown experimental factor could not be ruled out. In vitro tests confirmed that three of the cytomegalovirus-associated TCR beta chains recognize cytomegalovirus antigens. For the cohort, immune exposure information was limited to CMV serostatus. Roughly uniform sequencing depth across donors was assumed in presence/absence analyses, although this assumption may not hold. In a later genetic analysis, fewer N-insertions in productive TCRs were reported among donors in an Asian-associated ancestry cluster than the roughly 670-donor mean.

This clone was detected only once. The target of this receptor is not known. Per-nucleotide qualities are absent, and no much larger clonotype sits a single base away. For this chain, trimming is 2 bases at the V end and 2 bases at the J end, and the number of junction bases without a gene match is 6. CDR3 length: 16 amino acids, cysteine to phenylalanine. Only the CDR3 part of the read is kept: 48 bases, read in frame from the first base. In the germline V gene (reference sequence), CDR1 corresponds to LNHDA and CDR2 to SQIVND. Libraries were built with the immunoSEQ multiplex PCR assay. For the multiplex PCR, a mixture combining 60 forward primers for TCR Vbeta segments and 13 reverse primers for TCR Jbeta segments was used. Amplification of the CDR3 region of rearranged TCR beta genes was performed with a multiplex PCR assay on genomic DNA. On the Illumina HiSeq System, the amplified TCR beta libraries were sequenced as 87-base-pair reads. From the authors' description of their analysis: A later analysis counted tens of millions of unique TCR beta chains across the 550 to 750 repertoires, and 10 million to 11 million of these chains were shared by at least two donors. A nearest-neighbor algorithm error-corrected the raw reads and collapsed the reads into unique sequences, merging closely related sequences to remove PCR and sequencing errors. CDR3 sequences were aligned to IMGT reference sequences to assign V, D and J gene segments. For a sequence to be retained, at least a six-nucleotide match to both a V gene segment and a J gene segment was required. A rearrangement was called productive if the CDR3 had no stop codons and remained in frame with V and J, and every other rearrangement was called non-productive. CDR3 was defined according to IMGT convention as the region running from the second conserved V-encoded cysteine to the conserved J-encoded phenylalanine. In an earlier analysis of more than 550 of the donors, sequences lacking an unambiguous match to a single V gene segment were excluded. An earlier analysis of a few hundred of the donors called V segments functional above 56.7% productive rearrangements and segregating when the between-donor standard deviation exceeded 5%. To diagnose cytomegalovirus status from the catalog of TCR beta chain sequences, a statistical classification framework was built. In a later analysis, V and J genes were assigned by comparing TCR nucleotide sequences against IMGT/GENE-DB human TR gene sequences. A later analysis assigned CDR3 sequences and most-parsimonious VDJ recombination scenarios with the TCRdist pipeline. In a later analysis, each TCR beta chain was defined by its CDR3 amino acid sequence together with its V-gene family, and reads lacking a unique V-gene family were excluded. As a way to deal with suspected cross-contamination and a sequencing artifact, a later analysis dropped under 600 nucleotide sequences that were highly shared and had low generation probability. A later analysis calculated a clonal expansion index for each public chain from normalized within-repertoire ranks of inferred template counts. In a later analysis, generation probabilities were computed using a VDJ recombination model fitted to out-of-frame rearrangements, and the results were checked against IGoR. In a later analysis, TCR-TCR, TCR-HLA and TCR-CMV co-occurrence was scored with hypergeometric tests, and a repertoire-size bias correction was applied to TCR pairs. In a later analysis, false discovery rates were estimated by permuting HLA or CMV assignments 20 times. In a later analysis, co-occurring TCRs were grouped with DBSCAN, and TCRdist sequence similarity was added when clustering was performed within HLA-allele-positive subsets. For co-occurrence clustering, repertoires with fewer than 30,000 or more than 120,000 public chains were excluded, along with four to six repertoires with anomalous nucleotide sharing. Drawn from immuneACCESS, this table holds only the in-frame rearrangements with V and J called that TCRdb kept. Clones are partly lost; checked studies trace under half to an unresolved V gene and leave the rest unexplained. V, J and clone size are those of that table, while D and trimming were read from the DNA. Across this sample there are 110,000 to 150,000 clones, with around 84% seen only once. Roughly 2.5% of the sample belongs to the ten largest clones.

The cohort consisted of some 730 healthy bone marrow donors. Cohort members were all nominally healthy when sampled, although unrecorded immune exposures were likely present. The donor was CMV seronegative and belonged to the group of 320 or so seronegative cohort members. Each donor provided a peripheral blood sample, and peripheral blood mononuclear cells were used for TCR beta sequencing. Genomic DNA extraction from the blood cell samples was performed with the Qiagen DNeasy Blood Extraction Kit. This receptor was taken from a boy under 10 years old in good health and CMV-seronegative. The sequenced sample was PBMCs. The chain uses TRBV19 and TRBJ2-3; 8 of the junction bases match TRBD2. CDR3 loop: CASSIPTRGVTDTQYF. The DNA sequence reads TGTGCCAGTAGTATACCTACGCGGGGGGTCACAGATACGCAGTATTTT.